Listed below are T cell receptor beta chains from one sample, sequenced in a study of T cells in localized non-small cell lung cancer. Assay: immunoSEQ multiplex PCR; the TCRdb copy retains only in-frame clones and omits some. The sample contains about 52,000 clones, approximately 86% of which appear only once. The sequencing used PBMCs, collected before any cancer treatment. All receptors come from a female donor with stage II lung adenocarcinoma. Each CDR3 is given with its conserved first and last residue. The order of the fields is CDR3 DNA, CDR3 protein, D gene, V gene, J gene, clone size. D genes are given only for firm matches. Clone size, where shown, is once, few, many, or a class for clones that have expanded.

DNA: TGTGCCAGCAGCTTAGGGCAGGTTGTTTGGACTGAAGCTTTCTTT
CDR3: CASSLGQVVWTEAFF
D: NA
V: TRBV7-9
J: TRBJ1-1
size: once

DNA: TGCGCCAGCAGGAACGGACAGGGTGCGGCTTTCTTT
CDR3: CASRNGQGAAFF
D: TRBD1
V: TRBV10-1
J: TRBJ1-1
size: NA

DNA: TGTGCCAGCAGCATCAACCAGTTTAATGAGCAGTTCTTC
CDR3: CASSINQFNEQFF
D: NA
V: TRBV11-3
J: TRBJ2-1
size: NA

DNA: TGTGCCAGCCGATCGGGGGGATCAGAGACCCAGTACTTC
CDR3: CASRSGGSETQYF
D: TRBD2
V: TRBV6-5
J: TRBJ2-5
size: NA

DNA: TGTGCCAGCAGCTTAGAAGGCAATTCACCCCTCCACTTT
CDR3: CASSLEGNSPLHF
D: NA
V: TRBV7-9
J: TRBJ1-6
size: few

DNA: TGTGCCACGAAGACAGGGCACGAGCAGTACTTC
CDR3: CATKTGHEQYF
D: TRBD1
V: TRBV10-3
J: TRBJ2-7
size: NA

DNA: TGTGCCAGCAGCTCACAGGGGCTCACAGATACGCAGTATTTT
CDR3: CASSSQGLTDTQYF
D: TRBD1
V: TRBV11-2
J: TRBJ2-3
size: NA

DNA: TGTGCCAGCAGTTTATCGCAGGGAATCACTGAAGCTTTCTTT
CDR3: CASSLSQGITEAFF
D: NA
V: TRBV27
J: TRBJ1-1
size: NA

DNA: TGTGCCAGCAGTTGGACAGGGCACAATTCACCCCTCCACTTT
CDR3: CASSWTGHNSPLHF
D: TRBD1
V: TRBV27
J: TRBJ1-6
size: once

DNA: TGTGCCACCAGCAGTGGGGGCAGAGGCTCTGGAAACACCATATATTTT
CDR3: CATSSGGRGSGNTIYF
D: NA
V: TRBV15
J: TRBJ1-3
size: NA

DNA: TGTGCCAGCAGCCTTTTCGGCGTCGCTAGCGGGGGGGCCGTAGATACGCAGTATTTT
CDR3: CASSLFGVASGGAVDTQYF
D: TRBD2
V: TRBV5-8
J: TRBJ2-3
size: few

DNA: TGTGCCAGCAGCCCTAGAAGGAACACTGAAGCTTTCTTT
CDR3: CASSPRRNTEAFF
D: NA
V: TRBV9
J: TRBJ1-1
size: NA

DNA: TGTGCCACACAGGGACCCGAGCAGTACTTC
CDR3: CATQGPEQYF
D: NA
V: TRBV2
J: TRBJ2-7
size: few

DNA: TGTGCCAGCAGTTACTCCTCGGGACAGAGAACTTCACCCCTCCACTTT
CDR3: CASSYSSGQRTSPLHF
D: TRBD1
V: TRBV6-5
J: TRBJ1-6
size: NA

DNA: TGTGCCAGCAGCCCAGGACAGGGTGGCAACTATGGCTACACCTTC
CDR3: CASSPGQGGNYGYTF
D: TRBD1
V: TRBV7-9
J: TRBJ1-2
size: NA

DNA: TGTGCCAGCAGTGCAGGGGGCGCGGACTATGGCTACACCTTC
CDR3: CASSAGGADYGYTF
D: TRBD1
V: TRBV6-6
J: TRBJ1-2
size: NA

DNA: NA
CDR3: CASSFLAGGGVGYTF
D: NA
V: TRBV19
J: TRBJ1-2
size: NA

DNA: TGTGCCAGCAGTTGGCGGACGGAAAACACTGAAGCTTTCTTT
CDR3: CASSWRTENTEAFF
D: NA
V: TRBV6-5
J: TRBJ1-1
size: NA

DNA: TGTGCCAGTAGTCCTAGGGTCTCGTACAATGAGCAGTTCTTC
CDR3: CASSPRVSYNEQFF
D: NA
V: TRBV19
J: TRBJ2-1
size: NA

DNA: TGTGCCAGCAGCCCTGGTGCTAGCGGGGCCACCCAATACTATGAGCAGTTCTTC
CDR3: CASSPGASGATQYYEQFF
D: TRBD2
V: TRBV5-6
J: TRBJ2-1
size: NA

DNA: TGTGCCAGCAGTGTTAAAGTGGCGGGTCAGCCCCAGCATTTT
CDR3: CASSVKVAGQPQHF
D: NA
V: TRBV2
J: TRBJ1-5
size: few

DNA: TGTGCCAGCAACAAAGGACAGGACTATAATTCACCCCTCCACTTT
CDR3: CASNKGQDYNSPLHF
D: TRBD1
V: TRBV6-6
J: TRBJ1-6
size: few

DNA: TGTGCCAGCAACCTTTCTTGGGGCGTCTCCTACGAGCAGTACTTC
CDR3: CASNLSWGVSYEQYF
D: NA
V: TRBV6-1
J: TRBJ2-7
size: NA

DNA: TGCGCCAGCAGCTTGGCAGGGGGCGCGGGAACTGAAGCTTTCTTT
CDR3: CASSLAGGAGTEAFF
D: TRBD1
V: TRBV5-1
J: TRBJ1-1
size: NA

DNA: TGCGCCAGCAGTATTGAGGGGACAGGGGACACCGGGGAGCTGTTTTTT
CDR3: CASSIEGTGDTGELFF
D: TRBD1
V: TRBV5-1
J: TRBJ2-2
size: NA

DNA: TGTGCCAGCAGCTTGCCGGGACAGATGAACACTGAAGCTTTCTTT
CDR3: CASSLPGQMNTEAFF
D: TRBD1
V: TRBV7-9
J: TRBJ1-1
size: few

DNA: TGTGCCAGCAGCCCGAGGTACACAGTTTTCACTGAAGCTTTCTTT
CDR3: CASSPRYTVFTEAFF
D: NA
V: TRBV7-9
J: TRBJ1-1
size: NA

DNA: TGTGCCTGGAGTCAACCCCAGACAGGGGAGACTGAAGCTTTCTTT
CDR3: CAWSQPQTGETEAFF
D: TRBD1
V: TRBV30
J: TRBJ1-1
size: NA

DNA: TGTGCCAGCAGTGAACAGGGAATTGCGAACACTGAAGCTTTCTTT
CDR3: CASSEQGIANTEAFF
D: NA
V: TRBV2
J: TRBJ1-1
size: NA

DNA: TGTGCCAGCATGCTTGGGACATTTATGAACACTGAAGCTTTCTTT
CDR3: CASMLGTFMNTEAFF
D: NA
V: TRBV5-6
J: TRBJ1-1
size: once

DNA: TGTGCCAGCAGCTATGGACAGGGAACATTAGGCTACACCTTC
CDR3: CASSYGQGTLGYTF
D: TRBD1
V: TRBV27
J: TRBJ1-2
size: NA

DNA: TGCGCCAGCAGCCAAGATACTGGACAGGGGCATGGAGGGGCCAACGTCCTGACTTTC
CDR3: CASSQDTGQGHGGANVLTF
D: TRBD1
V: TRBV4-1
J: TRBJ2-6
size: NA

DNA: TGTGCCAGCAGCCAAGATCTACGGGACCCCCGCGGCTACACCTTC
CDR3: CASSQDLRDPRGYTF
D: NA
V: TRBV14
J: TRBJ1-2
size: NA

DNA: TGTGCCAGCAGCTCGGGTCATATAGAGACCCAGTACTTC
CDR3: CASSSGHIETQYF
D: NA
V: TRBV7-6
J: TRBJ2-5
size: NA

DNA: TGTGCCAGCAGTAAGAATAGCAATCAGCCCCAGCATTTT
CDR3: CASSKNSNQPQHF
D: NA
V: TRBV6-5
J: TRBJ1-5
size: NA

DNA: TGTGCCAGCAGCTCTGAACCGGGACAGGGCTCCAACACTGAAGCTTTCTTT
CDR3: CASSSEPGQGSNTEAFF
D: TRBD1
V: TRBV7-9
J: TRBJ1-1
size: NA

DNA: TGCAGCGTTGCAGCGAGGAATGAGCAGTTCTTC
CDR3: CSVAARNEQFF
D: NA
V: TRBV29-1
J: TRBJ2-1
size: NA

DNA: TGTGCCAGCAGTTCTACAGGGGCAAATTCACCCCTCCACTTT
CDR3: CASSSTGANSPLHF
D: TRBD1
V: TRBV6-5
J: TRBJ1-6
size: NA

DNA: TGTGCCAGCAGTTACGACAGGGGCGATCAGCCCCAGCATTTT
CDR3: CASSYDRGDQPQHF
D: TRBD1
V: TRBV6-5
J: TRBJ1-5
size: once

DNA: TGTGCCAGCAGCGTAGGGCAGGCCTCCTTTACAGATACGCAGTATTTT
CDR3: CASSVGQASFTDTQYF
D: NA
V: TRBV9
J: TRBJ2-3
size: NA

DNA: TGTGCCAGCAACAGACATGACTCCTACGAGCAGTACTTC
CDR3: CASNRHDSYEQYF
D: NA
V: TRBV6-1
J: TRBJ2-7
size: NA

DNA: TGTGCCAGCAGCTTGGACAGGGGGAGTTACAATGAGCAGTTCTTC
CDR3: CASSLDRGSYNEQFF
D: TRBD1
V: TRBV7-2
J: TRBJ2-1
size: NA

DNA: TGTGCCAGCAGTGAAAAAAGGGACAGGGGGCGTCAGCCCCAGCATTTT
CDR3: CASSEKRDRGRQPQHF
D: TRBD1
V: TRBV6-1
J: TRBJ1-5
size: NA

DNA: TGCGCCAGCAGCTTGCCCCCTAAGACAGGGTACGAGCAGTACTTC
CDR3: CASSLPPKTGYEQYF
D: TRBD1
V: TRBV5-1
J: TRBJ2-7
size: once

DNA: TGCAGCGTTGGTGGGGGGGGGACTGAAGCTTTCTTT
CDR3: CSVGGGGTEAFF
D: NA
V: TRBV29-1
J: TRBJ1-1
size: NA

DNA: TGTGCCAGCTCACCGCAAAGGAGGGGGCCCGACTCCTACGAGCAGTACTTC
CDR3: CASSPQRRGPDSYEQYF
D: NA
V: TRBV18
J: TRBJ2-7
size: NA

DNA: TGTGCCAGTAGTATGATGAGGAGAGGCAGCGCTGAAGCTTTCTTT
CDR3: CASSMMRRGSAEAFF
D: NA
V: TRBV19
J: TRBJ1-1
size: NA

DNA: TGTGCCAGCAGCCCCTCTGGGCAGGTCTATGGCTACACCTTC
CDR3: CASSPSGQVYGYTF
D: NA
V: TRBV7-9
J: TRBJ1-2
size: NA

DNA: TGTGCCAGCAGGGAACAGGGTTCCTACGAGCAGTACTTC
CDR3: CASREQGSYEQYF
D: NA
V: TRBV27
J: TRBJ2-7
size: NA

DNA: TGCGCCAGCAGCCCTGGGACCCGGACAGGGGGCCACGAGCAGTACTTC
CDR3: CASSPGTRTGGHEQYF
D: TRBD1
V: TRBV4-1
J: TRBJ2-7
size: NA

DNA: TGTGCCAGCTCACCCGAGCAAGGGGGCGGTGAAAAACTGTTTTTT
CDR3: CASSPEQGGGEKLFF
D: TRBD1
V: TRBV18
J: TRBJ1-4
size: NA

DNA: TGTGCCAGCAGCCATGGATCGGTCCAAGAGACCCAGTACTTC
CDR3: CASSHGSVQETQYF
D: NA
V: TRBV7-9
J: TRBJ2-5
size: NA

DNA: TGCGCCAGCAGCCCGGGACAGGCCGGAAACACCATATATTTT
CDR3: CASSPGQAGNTIYF
D: TRBD1
V: TRBV5-1
J: TRBJ1-3
size: NA

DNA: TGTGCCAGCAGCCCCCGTAGCCCCGACAGGGCCACTGAAGCTTTCTTT
CDR3: CASSPRSPDRATEAFF
D: TRBD1
V: TRBV9
J: TRBJ1-1
size: NA